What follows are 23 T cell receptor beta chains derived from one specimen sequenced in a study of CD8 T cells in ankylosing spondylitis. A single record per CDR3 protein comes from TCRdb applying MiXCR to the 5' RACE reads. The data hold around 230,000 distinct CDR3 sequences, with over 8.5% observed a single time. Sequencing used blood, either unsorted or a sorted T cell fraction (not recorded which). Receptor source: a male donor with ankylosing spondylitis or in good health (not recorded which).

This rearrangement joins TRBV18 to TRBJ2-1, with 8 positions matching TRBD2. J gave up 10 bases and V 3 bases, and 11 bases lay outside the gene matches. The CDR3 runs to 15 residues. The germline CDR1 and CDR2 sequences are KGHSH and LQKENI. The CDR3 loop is CASSPGTSRSEEQFF. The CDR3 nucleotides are TGTGCCAGCTCACCTGGGACTAGTAGGTCGGAAGAGCAGTTCTTC.

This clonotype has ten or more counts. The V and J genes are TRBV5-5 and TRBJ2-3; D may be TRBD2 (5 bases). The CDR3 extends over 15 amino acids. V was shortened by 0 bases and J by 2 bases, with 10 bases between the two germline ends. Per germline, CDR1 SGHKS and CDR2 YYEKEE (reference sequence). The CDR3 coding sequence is TGTGCCAGCAGCTTGGCCGAGGACTCCACAGATACGCAGTATTTT. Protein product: CASSLAEDSTDTQYF.

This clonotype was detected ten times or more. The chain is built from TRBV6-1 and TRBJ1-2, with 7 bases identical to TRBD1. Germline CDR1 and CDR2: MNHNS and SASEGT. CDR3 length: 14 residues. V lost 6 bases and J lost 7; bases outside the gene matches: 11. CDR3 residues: CASSQLGTARGYTF. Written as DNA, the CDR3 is TGTGCCAGCAGCCAACTCGGGACAGCTCGTGGCTACACCTTC.

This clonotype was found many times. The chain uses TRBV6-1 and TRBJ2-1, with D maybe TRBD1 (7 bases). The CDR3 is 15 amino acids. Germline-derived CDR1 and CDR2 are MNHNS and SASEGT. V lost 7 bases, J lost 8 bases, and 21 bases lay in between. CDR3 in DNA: TGTGCCAGCACCAAGTTGGAGGGGGCAATCGATGAGCAGTTCTTC. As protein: CASTKLEGAIDEQFF.

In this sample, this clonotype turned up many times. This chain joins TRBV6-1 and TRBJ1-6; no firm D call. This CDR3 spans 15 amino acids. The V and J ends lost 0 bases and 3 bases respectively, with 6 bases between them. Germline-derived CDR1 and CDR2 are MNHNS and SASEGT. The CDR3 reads CASSEAGVYNSPLHF. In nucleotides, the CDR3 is TGTGCCAGCAGTGAAGCCGGAGTCTATAATTCACCCCTCCACTTT.

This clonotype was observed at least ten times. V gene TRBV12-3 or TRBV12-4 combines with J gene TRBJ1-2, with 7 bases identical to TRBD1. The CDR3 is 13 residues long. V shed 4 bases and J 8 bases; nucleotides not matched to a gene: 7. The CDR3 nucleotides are TGTGCCAGCAGTTATGGGACAGAGACGGGCTACACCTTC. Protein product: CASSYGTETGYTF.

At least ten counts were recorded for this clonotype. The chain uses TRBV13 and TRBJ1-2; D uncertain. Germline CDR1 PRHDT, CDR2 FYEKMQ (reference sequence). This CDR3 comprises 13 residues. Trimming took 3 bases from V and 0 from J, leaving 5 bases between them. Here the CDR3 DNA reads TGTGCCAGCAGCTTGAGGGCTAACTATGGCTACACCTTC. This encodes CASSLRANYGYTF.

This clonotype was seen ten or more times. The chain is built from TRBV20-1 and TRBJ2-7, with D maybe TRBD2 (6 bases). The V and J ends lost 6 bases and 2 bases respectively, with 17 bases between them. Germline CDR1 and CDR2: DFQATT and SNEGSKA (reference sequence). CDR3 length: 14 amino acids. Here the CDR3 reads CSAAEGTGPYEQYF. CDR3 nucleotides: TGCAGTGCGGCCGAAGGGACTGGCCCCTACGAGCAGTACTTC.

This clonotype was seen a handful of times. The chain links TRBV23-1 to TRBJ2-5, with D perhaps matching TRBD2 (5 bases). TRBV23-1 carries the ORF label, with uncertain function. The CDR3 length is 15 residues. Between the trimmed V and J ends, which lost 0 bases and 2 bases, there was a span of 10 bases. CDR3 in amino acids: CASSQSLGSQETQYF. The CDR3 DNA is TGCGCCAGCAGTCAATCTCTTGGGAGTCAAGAGACCCAGTACTTC.

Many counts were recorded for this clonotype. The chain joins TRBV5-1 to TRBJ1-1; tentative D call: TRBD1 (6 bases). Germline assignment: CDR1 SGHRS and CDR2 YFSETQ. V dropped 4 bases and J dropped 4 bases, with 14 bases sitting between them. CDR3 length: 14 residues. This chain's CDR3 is CASSIGPGVTEAFF. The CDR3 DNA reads TGCGCCAGCAGCATAGGGCCAGGGGTCACTGAAGCTTTCTTT.

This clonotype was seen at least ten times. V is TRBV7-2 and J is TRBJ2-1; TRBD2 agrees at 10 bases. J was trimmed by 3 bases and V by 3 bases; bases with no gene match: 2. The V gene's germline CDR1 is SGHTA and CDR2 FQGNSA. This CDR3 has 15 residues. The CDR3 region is CASSFTSGIYNEQFF. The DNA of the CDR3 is TGTGCCAGCAGCTTCACTAGCGGGATCTACAATGAGCAGTTCTTC.

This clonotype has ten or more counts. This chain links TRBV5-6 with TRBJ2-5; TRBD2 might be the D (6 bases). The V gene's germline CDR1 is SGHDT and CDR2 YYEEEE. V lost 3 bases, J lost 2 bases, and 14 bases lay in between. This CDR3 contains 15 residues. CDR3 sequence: CASSSGAGVQETQYF. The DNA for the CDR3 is TGTGCCAGCAGCTCAGGAGCGGGCGTACAAGAGACCCAGTACTTC.

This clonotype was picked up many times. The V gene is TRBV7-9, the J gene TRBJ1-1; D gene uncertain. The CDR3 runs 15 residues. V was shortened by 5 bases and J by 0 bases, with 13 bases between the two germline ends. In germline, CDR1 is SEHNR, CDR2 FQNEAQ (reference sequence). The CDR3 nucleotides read TGTGCCAGCAGCGCCAGTGGAGCCCTGAACACTGAAGCTTTCTTT. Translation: CASSASGALNTEAFF.

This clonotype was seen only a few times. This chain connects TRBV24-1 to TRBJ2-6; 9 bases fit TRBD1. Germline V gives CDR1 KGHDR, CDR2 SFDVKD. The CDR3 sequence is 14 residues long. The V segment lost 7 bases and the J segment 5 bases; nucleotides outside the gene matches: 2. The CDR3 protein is CATSGTGRANVLTF. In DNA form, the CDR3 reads TGTGCCACCAGCGGGACAGGGAGGGCCAACGTCCTGACTTTC.

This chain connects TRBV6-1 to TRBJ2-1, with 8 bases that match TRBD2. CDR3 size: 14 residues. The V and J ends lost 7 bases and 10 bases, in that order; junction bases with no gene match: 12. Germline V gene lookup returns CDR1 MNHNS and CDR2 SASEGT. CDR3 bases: TGTGCCAGCAAGGTCGCTTTCTCGGGAGGGGAGCAGTTCTTC. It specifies CASKVAFSGGEQFF.

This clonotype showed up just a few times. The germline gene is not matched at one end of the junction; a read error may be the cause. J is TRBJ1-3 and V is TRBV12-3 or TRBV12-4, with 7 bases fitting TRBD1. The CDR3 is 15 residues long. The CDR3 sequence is CASSRWDSSGNAIYF. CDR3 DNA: TGTGCCAGCAGTAGATGGGACAGCTCTGGAAACGCCATATATTTT.

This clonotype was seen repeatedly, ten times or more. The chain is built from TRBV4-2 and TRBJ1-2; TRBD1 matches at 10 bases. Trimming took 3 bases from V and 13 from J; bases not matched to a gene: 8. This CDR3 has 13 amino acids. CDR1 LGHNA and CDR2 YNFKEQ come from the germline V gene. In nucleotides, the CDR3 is TGTGCCAGCAGCCAGGGACAGGGGAGACCGACCACCTTC. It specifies CASSQGQGRPTTF.

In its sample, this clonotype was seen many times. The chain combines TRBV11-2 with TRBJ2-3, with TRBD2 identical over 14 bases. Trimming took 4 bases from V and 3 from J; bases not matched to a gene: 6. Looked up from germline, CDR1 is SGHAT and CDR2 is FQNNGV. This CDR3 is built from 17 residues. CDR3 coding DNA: TGTGCCAGCAGCTCGGGACTAGCGGGAGAATGGACAGATACGCAGTATTTT. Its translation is CASSSGLAGEWTDTQYF.

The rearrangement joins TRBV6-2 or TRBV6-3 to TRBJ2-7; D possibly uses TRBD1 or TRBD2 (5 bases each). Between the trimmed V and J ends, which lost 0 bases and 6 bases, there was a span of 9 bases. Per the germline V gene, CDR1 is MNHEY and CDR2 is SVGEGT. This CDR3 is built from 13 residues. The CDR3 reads CASSYSRGVEQYF. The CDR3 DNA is TGTGCCAGCAGTTACTCGAGGGGCGTCGAGCAGTACTTC.

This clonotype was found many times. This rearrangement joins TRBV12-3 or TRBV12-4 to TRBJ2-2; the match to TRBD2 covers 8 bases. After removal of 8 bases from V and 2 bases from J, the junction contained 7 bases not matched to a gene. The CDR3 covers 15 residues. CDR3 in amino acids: CASGSLAGNTGELFF. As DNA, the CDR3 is TGTGCCAGCGGATCCCTAGCGGGTAACACCGGGGAGCTGTTTTTT.

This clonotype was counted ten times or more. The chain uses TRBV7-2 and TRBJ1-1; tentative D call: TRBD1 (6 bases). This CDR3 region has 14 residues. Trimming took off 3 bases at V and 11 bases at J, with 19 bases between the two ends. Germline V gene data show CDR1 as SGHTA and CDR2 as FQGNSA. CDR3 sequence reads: CASSLDQGLVSAFF. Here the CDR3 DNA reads TGTGCCAGCAGCTTGGACCAGGGGTTGGTATCGGCTTTCTTT.

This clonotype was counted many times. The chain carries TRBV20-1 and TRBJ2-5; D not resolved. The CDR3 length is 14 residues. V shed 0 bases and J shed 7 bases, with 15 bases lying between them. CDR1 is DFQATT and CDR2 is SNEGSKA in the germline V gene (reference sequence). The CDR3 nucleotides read TGCAGTGCTAGAGATCGGGCCAGCCCAGGGACCCAGTACTTC. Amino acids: CSARDRASPGTQYF.

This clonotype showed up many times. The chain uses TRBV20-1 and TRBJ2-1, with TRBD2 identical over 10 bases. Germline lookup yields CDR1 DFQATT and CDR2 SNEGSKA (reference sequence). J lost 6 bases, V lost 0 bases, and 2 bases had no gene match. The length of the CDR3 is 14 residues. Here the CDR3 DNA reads TGCAGTGCTAGAGAACTAGCGGGAATCAATGAGCAGTTCTTC. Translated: CSARELAGINEQFF.